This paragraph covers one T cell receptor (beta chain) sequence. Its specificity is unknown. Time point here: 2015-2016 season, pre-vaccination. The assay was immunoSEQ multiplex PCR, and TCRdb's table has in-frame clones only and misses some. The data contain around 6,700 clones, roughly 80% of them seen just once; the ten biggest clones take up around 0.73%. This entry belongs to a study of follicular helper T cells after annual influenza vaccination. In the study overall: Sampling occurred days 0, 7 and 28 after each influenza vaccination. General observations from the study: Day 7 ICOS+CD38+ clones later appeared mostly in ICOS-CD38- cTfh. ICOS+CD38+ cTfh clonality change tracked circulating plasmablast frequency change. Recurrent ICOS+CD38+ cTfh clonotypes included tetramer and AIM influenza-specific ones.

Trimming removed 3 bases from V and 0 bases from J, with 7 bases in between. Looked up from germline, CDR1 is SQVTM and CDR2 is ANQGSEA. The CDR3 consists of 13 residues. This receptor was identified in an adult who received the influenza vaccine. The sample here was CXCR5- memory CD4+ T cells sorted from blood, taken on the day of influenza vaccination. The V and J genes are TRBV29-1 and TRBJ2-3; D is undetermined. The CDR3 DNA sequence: TGCAGCGTTGAGTCAGACAGCACAGATACGCAGTATTTT. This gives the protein CSVESDSTDTQYF.